What follows is one T cell receptor (beta chain) and its context. The antigen is not known. This record comes from a study of post-analysis software for immune sequencing data. Study-wide results and limits: Controls had lower frequencies than patients of five or six TRBV segments, which included TRBV5-6, TRBV5-1 and TRBV20-1.

V was clipped by 0 bases and J by 7 bases, with 15 bases between them. The CDR3 length is 15 residues. Per germline, CDR1 MNHEY and CDR2 SVGEGT. cDNA libraries for TCR beta contained unique molecular identifiers. TCRdb redid the calling of the PCR reads with MiXCR, one entry per CDR3 protein. Here the sample spans hundreds of thousands of distinct CDR3 sequences, 30% being singletons. The rearrangement joins TRBV6-2 or TRBV6-3 to TRBJ1-1; D is unclear. This TCR derives from a girl under 18 with multiple sclerosis. Sequencing was performed on blood. CDR3 in amino acids: CASSYSIPKVHEAFF. As DNA, the CDR3 is TGTGCCAGCAGTTACTCGATCCCCAAGGTTCATGAAGCTTTCTTT.